Listed here are 7 T cell receptor beta chains from one sample, sequenced in a study of control samples from healthy donors and cancer patients. Sequencing used immunoSEQ multiplex PCR; TCRdb keeps in-frame clones, though not all of them. This table has 160,000 or so clones, roughly nine tenths appearing once. Sequencing was performed on blood. The source of these receptors is a woman aged 25 to 39 in good health.

The chain uses TRBV19 and TRBJ2-2; D is possibly TRBD1 or TRBD2 (5 bases each). Germline V gene lookup returns CDR1 LNHDA and CDR2 SQIVND (reference sequence). V was cut by 3 bases and J by 3 bases, with 11 bases left in between. The CDR3 sequence is 15 residues long. The DNA of the CDR3 is TGTGCCAGTAGTATTCCGGGGCAGGACACCGGGGAGCTGTTTTTT. This codes for CASSIPGQDTGELFF.

This clone appeared once. This chain uses TRBV19 with TRBJ2-5, with TRBD1 matching 9 bases. Trimming removed 7 bases from V and 5 bases from J; junction bases left unmatched: 8. The CDR3 is 14 amino acids. Germline assignment: CDR1 LNHDA and CDR2 SQIVND (reference sequence). CDR3 sequence reads: CASTDSTGGETQYF. The CDR3 DNA reads TGTGCCAGTACTGACTCGACAGGGGGTGAGACCCAGTACTTC.

The rearrangement uses TRBV7-3 and TRBJ2-5, with D unclear. CDR1 is SGHTA, CDR2 FQGTGA, per germline. V gave up 2 bases and J gave up 5 bases, with 9 bases separating them. The CDR3 has 13 residues. CDR3 region: CASSLSERETQYF. The CDR3 DNA is TGTGCCAGCAGCTTATCTGAGAGGGAGACCCAGTACTTC.

Remarks on this clone: The sample has other DNA sequences that encode this CDR3 too. CDR3 DNA: TGTGCCAGCAGTCCTGACGCTCAGGATACGCAGTATTTT. It specifies CASSPDAQDTQYF. This chain uses TRBV12-3 or TRBV12-4 with TRBJ2-3; D is uncertain. This CDR3 has 13 residues. V lost 5 bases, J lost 6 bases, and 12 bases lay in between.

V gene TRBV19 combines with J gene TRBJ1-5, with no clear D. Germline-derived CDR1 and CDR2 are LNHDA and SQIVND (reference sequence). The CDR3 sequence is 13 residues long. V was clipped by 3 bases and J by 6 bases, with 9 bases between them. Written as DNA, the CDR3 is TGTGCCAGTAGTATGGCCGGTCCTCAGCCCCAGCATTTT. Protein: CASSMAGPQPQHF.

The CDR3 region is CSVEARDAGNTIYF. CDR3 in DNA: TGCAGCGTTGAAGCCAGGGATGCTGGAAACACCATATATTTT. The chain has TRBV29-1 and TRBJ1-3; possibly TRBD1 for D (5 bases). Trimming took off 1 base at V and 2 bases at J, with 9 bases between the two ends. The CDR3 sequence is 14 residues long. Looked up from germline, CDR1 is SQVTM and CDR2 is ANQGSEA.

The CDR3 DNA follows: TGTGCCAGCAGTCGGACTGCCTCTGGAAACACCATATATTTT. This codes for CASSRTASGNTIYF. The chain couples TRBV28 to TRBJ1-3; D uncertain. Trimming pared 5 bases from V and 0 bases from J, leaving 8 bases between. Germline CDR1 MDHEN, CDR2 SYDVKM. The CDR3 consists of 14 residues.